These T cell receptor beta chains were read from a single sample in a study of T cells in Graves' hyperthyroidism and ophthalmopathy. MiXCR, run by TCRdb on the multiplex PCR reads, gives a single entry per CDR3 protein. The table records hundreds of thousands of distinct CDR3 sequences, roughly 40% of them present only once. Material for sequencing was blood. These receptors originate from a man between 18 and 35 years old with Graves' hyperthyroidism. Each CDR3 is given with its conserved first and last residue. A D gene is named only where the DNA matches it firmly. The size of a clone is reported for some rows only, either as once, few or many, or as a class for expanded clones.

D gene | clone size | J gene | V gene | CDR3 DNA | CDR3 protein
NA | NA | TRBJ2-7 | TRBV5-1 | TGCGCCAGCAGCTTGGAGGCCAGGGGTATTGACGAGCAGTACTTC | CASSLEARGIDEQYF
TRBD2 | NA | TRBJ2-7 | TRBV4-2 | TGTGCCAGCAGCCAAGACCGGACGGGGGGGGGCGAGCAGTACTTC | CASSQDRTGGGEQYF
TRBD1 | many | TRBJ1-6 | TRBV27 | TGTGCCAGCAGTCTAGGACAGGGCGTAGGTTCACCCCTCCACTTT | CASSLGQGVGSPLHF
NA | many | TRBJ1-1 | TRBV12-3/TRBV12-4 | TGTGCCAGCAGTTCACACCTGAACACTGAAGCTTTCTTT | CASSSHLNTEAFF
NA | many | TRBJ1-2 | TRBV10-3 | TGTGCCATCAGTGCGATAGAAGGAGGCTACACCTTC | CAISAIEGGYTF
TRBD1 | few | TRBJ2-7 | TRBV5-1 | TGCGCCAGCAGCTCCGGGACAGATAGTTCCGCATACGAGCAGTACTTC | CASSSGTDSSAYEQYF
NA | many | TRBJ2-7 | TRBV7-9 | TGTGCCAGCAGCTCAGAGGGGCGCTACGAGCAGTACTTC | CASSSEGRYEQYF
TRBD2 | NA | TRBJ2-7 | TRBV4-3 | TGCGCCAGCAGCCAAGAGGGACTAGCGGGACTCGGGTTGTACTTC | CASSQEGLAGLGLYF
TRBD2 | NA | TRBJ2-5 | TRBV15 | TGTGCCACCAGCAGAGGCTGGGGGACTAGCGGGAACGGGGAGACCCAGTACTTC | CATSRGWGTSGNGETQYF
NA | many | TRBJ1-2 | TRBV29-1 | TGCAGCGTTCGAGGTGGATTGGTGGGCTACACCTTC | CSVRGGLVGYTF
NA | NA | TRBJ1-2 | TRBV12-3/TRBV12-4 | TGTGCCAGCCTCCGGACTCCCAGGGCGTGGGGCTACACCTTC | CASLRTPRAWGYTF
TRBD1 | many | TRBJ1-1 | TRBV9 | TGTGCCAGCAGCGTCGAAGAGACAGGGGCCACTGAAGCTTTCTTT | CASSVEETGATEAFF
NA | NA | TRBJ2-7 | TRBV7-8 | TGTGCCAGCAGCTTATTGGAGGGGCCCAGCTCCTACGAGCAGTACTTC | CASSLLEGPSSYEQYF
NA | many | TRBJ1-5 | TRBV10-2 | TGCGCCAGCAGTGCTCCAGGGGATCAGCCCCAGCATTTT | CASSAPGDQPQHF
NA | many | TRBJ1-2 | TRBV2 | TGTGCCAGCAGCCAGGGGAATGGCTACACCTTC | CASSQGNGYTF
TRBD1 | few | TRBJ2-2 | TRBV11-2 | TGTGCCAGCAGCTTAGAGGAGGGACAGGGGAACGGCGGGGAGCTGTTTTTT | CASSLEEGQGNGGELFF
TRBD1 | few | TRBJ1-5 | TRBV12-3/TRBV12-4 | TGTGCCAGCAGTTTTTTCAGGGGGGGCCAGCCCCAGCATTTT | CASSFFRGGQPQHF
NA | once | TRBJ1-4 | TRBV7-9 | TGTGCCAGCAGCCCAGCCGGGACGGTTAATGAAAAACTGTTTTTT | CASSPAGTVNEKLFF
NA | once | TRBJ2-2 | TRBV6-6 | TGTGTTACAGGGTTCCCCGGGGAGCTGTTTTTT | CVTGFPGELFF
TRBD1 | NA | TRBJ2-7 | TRBV2 | TGTGCCAGCAGTGAGGGACAGGGGAGTGGCGAGCAGTACTTC | CASSEGQGSGEQYF
NA | NA | TRBJ1-1 | TRBV9 | TGTGCCAGCAGCGCCGGACAAGTCATGAACACTGAAGCTTTCTTT | CASSAGQVMNTEAFF
NA | NA | TRBJ1-1 | TRBV19 | TGTGCCAGTAGTCCTCCGGGGGTTTTGGGGGGGAACACCAGGAACACTGAAGCTTTCTTT | CASSPPGVLGGNTRNTEAFF
NA | many | TRBJ1-5 | TRBV7-9 | TGTGCCAGCAGCTTATCGGGGAGGCAGCCCCAGCATTTT | CASSLSGRQPQHF
NA | NA | TRBJ1-2 | TRBV20-1 | TGCAGTGCTAGGGTAGCGGTAAGATCAAACTATGGCTACGCCTTC | CSARVAVRSNYGYAF
NA | few | TRBJ1-2 | TRBV11-1 | TGTGCCAGCAGCCCAGCCCCAGCGGGGGACTATGGCTACACCTTC | CASSPAPAGDYGYTF
NA | once | TRBJ2-2 | TRBV5-4 | TGTGCCAGCAGCTTGTCGCCGGGGGGCCATGGCACCGGGGAGCTGTTTTTT | CASSLSPGGHGTGELFF
TRBD1 | NA | TRBJ1-1 | TRBV9 | TGTGCCAGCAGCGTAGCCGGGACAGGGCCAACTGAAGCTTTCTTT | CASSVAGTGPTEAFF
NA | NA | TRBJ1-6 | TRBV2 | TGTGCCAGCAGTGAACCAGAGGGTGATTCACCCCTCCACTTT | CASSEPEGDSPLHF
TRBD1 | NA | TRBJ1-5 | TRBV6-6 | TGTGCCAGCAGACTCACAGGGGCCGGCGGTCAGCCCCAGCATTTT | CASRLTGAGGQPQHF
NA | many | TRBJ1-2 | TRBV29-1 | TGCAGCGTCGCGTTCTTTGAGACGTCGAACTATGGCTACACCTTC | CSVAFFETSNYGYTF
TRBD2 | NA | TRBJ2-6 | TRBV25-1 | TGTGCCAGCAGCCCCACTAGCGGGAGTACTGGGGCCAACGTCCTGACTTTC | CASSPTSGSTGANVLTF
TRBD1 | NA | TRBJ2-7 | TRBV7-9 | TGTGCCAGCAGCTTCGCGGGACAGGGTATACACGAGCAGTACTTC | CASSFAGQGIHEQYF
NA | NA | TRBJ1-2 | TRBV5-1 | TGCGCCAGCAGGCAGACCCAGGGACCCTCATATGGCTACACCTTC | CASRQTQGPSYGYTF
NA | few | TRBJ2-2 | TRBV7-2 | TGTGCCAGCAGCCCCCAGACAGGGAACACCGGGGAGCTGTTTTTT | CASSPQTGNTGELFF
TRBD2 | NA | TRBJ2-7 | TRBV12-3/TRBV12-4 | TGTGCCAGCAGCTTTGTGGGAGGGCCAAACGAGCAGTACTTC | CASSFVGGPNEQYF
NA | many | TRBJ2-6 | TRBV12-3/TRBV12-4 | TGTGCCAGCAGGGCTCTCGGGGCCAACGTCCTGACTTTC | CASRALGANVLTF
NA | NA | TRBJ2-2 | TRBV7-9 | TGTGCCAGTAGTATGTGGGGGCGCAGCACCGGGGAGCTGTTTTTT | CASSMWGRSTGELFF
TRBD1 | NA | TRBJ1-6 | TRBV7-9 | TGTGCCAGCAGCTACGCCTCTATGACAGGGGCCGATAATCCACCCCTCCACTTT | CASSYASMTGADNPPLHF
NA | NA | TRBJ2-7 | TRBV2 | TGTGCCAGCAGTGACTCGGGAGGGGGCGACTACTACGAGCAGTACTTC | CASSDSGGGDYYEQYF
TRBD2 | NA | TRBJ2-7 | TRBV6-2/TRBV6-3 | TGTGCCAGCAGTTACGGAGCGGGAGCCTCCTACGAGCAGTACTTC | CASSYGAGASYEQYF
TRBD1 | once | TRBJ2-7 | TRBV7-2 | TGCGCCAGCAGCCAAGTCACCAGGACAGGGGGCTCCGAGCAGTACTTC | CASSQVTRTGGSEQYF
TRBD1 | few | TRBJ2-7 | TRBV4-1 | TGCGCCAGCAGATGGACAGGGAACTCCTACGAGCAGTACTTC | CASRWTGNSYEQYF
TRBD1 | NA | TRBJ1-6 | TRBV19 | TGTGCCAGCAGCCCGGACAGGTCCGGGTATTCACCCCTCCACTTT | CASSPDRSGYSPLHF
NA | many | TRBJ2-5 | TRBV20-1 | TGCAGTGCTAAAGCGGAACCCGAAACTATTCAAGAGACCCAGTACTTC | CSAKAEPETIQETQYF
NA | NA | TRBJ2-7 | TRBV10-3 | TGTGCCATCAGTGCTAACAGGGTTGACGAGCAGTACTTC | CAISANRVDEQYF
TRBD2 | NA | TRBJ2-7 | TRBV4-2 | TGTGCCAGCAGCCAAGAAGGGAGGGGCCGTACTTACGAGCAGTACTTC | CASSQEGRGRTYEQYF
NA | NA | TRBJ2-6 | TRBV10-3 | TGTGCCATCAGTGAGAAGGGGACAGGGGCCAACGTCCTGACTTTC | CAISEKGTGANVLTF
NA | NA | TRBJ1-2 | TRBV10-3 | TGTGCCAGCAGCCCAGGGACCTACCGGTTCTATGGCTACACCTTC | CASSPGTYRFYGYTF
NA | NA | TRBJ1-2 | TRBV9 | TGTGCCAGCAGCCAAGAGGCGGTCGGCTTTAACTATGGCTACACCTTC | CASSQEAVGFNYGYTF
NA | NA | TRBJ2-7 | TRBV7-2 | TGTGCCAGCAGCTCGGAGGGGTTGCCCGAGCAGTACTTC | CASSSEGLPEQYF
NA | many | TRBJ1-1 | TRBV15 | TGTGCCACCAGCAGAGCCACAGGGTGGCCGAACACTGAAGCTTTCTTT | CATSRATGWPNTEAFF
NA | NA | TRBJ1-6 | TRBV10-3 | TGTGCCAGCAGACTAACAGGCTCACCCCTCCACTTT | CASRLTGSPLHF
NA | NA | TRBJ2-1 | TRBV10-3 | TGTGCCATCAGTGACCCCCTCGATGAGCAGTTCTTC | CAISDPLDEQFF
NA | many | TRBJ1-2 | TRBV7-2 | TGTGCCAGCAGCTCGGCTCAGGGGAACTATGGCTACACCTTC | CASSSAQGNYGYTF
NA | NA | TRBJ1-2 | TRBV9 | TGTGCCAGCAGCTGGCAGGGGATGTCGGGCTACACCTTC | CASSWQGMSGYTF
NA | NA | TRBJ1-2 | TRBV2 | TGTGCCAGCAGACAGGGAGCTGTGTCGAGGGGCTACACCTTC | CASRQGAVSRGYTF
NA | many | TRBJ2-6 | TRBV20-1 | TGCAGTGCTAGCGACAGTCCTGGGGCCAACGTCCTGACTTTC | CSASDSPGANVLTF
NA | NA | TRBJ2-3 | TRBV9 | TGTGCCAGCAGCCAAGAGGCAACAGATACGCAGTATTTT | CASSQEATDTQYF
NA | NA | TRBJ1-6 | TRBV7-9 | TGTGCCAGCAGCTTAAAGAAGGGGAATTCACCCCTCCACTTT | CASSLKKGNSPLHF